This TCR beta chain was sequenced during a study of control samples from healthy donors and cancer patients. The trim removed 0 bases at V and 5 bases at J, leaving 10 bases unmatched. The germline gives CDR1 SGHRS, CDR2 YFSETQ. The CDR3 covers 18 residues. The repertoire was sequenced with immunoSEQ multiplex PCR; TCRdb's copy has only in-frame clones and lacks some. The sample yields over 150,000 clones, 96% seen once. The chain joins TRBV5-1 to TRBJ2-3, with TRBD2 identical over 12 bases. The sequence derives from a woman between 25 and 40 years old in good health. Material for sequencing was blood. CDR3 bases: TGCGCCAGCAGCTTGGAGGCCATACTAGCGGGAGGCCTAGATACGCAGTATTTT. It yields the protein CASSLEAILAGGLDTQYF. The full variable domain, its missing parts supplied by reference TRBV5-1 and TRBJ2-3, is KAGVTQTPRYLIKTRGQQVTLSCSPISGHRSVSWYQQTPGQGLQFLFEYFSETQRNKGNFPGRFSGRQFSNSRSEMNVSTLELGDSALYLCASSLEAILAGGLDTQYFGPGTRLTVL.